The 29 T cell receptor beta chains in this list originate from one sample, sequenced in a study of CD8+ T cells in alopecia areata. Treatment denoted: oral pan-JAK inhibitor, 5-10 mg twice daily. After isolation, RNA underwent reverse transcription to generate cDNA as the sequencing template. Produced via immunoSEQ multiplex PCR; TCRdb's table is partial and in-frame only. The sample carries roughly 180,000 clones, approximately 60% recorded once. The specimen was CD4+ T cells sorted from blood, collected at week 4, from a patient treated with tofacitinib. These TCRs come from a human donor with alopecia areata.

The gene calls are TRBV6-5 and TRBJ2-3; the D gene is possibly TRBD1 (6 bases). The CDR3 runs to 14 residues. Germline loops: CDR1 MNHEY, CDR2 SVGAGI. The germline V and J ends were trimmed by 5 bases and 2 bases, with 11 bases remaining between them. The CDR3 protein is CASSPGTTTDTQYF. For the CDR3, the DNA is TGTGCCAGCAGTCCCGGGACAACCACAGATACGCAGTATTTT.

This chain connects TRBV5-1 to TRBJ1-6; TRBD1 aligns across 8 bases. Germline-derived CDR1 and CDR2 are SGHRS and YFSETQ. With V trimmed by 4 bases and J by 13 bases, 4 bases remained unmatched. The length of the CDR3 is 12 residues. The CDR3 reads CASSQGARPLHF. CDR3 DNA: TGCGCCAGCAGCCAGGGGGCGAGGCCCCTCCACTTT. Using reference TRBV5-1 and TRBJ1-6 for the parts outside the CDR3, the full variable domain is KAGVTQTPRYLIKTRGQQVTLSCSPISGHRSVSWYQQTPGQGLQFLFEYFSETQRNKGNFPGRFSGRQFSNSRSEMNVSTLELGDSALYLCASSQGARPLHFGNGTRLTVT.

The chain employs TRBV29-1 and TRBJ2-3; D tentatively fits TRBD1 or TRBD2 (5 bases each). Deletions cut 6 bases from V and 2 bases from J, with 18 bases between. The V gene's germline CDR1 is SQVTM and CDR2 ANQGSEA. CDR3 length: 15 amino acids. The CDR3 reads CSVPGGGPSTDTQYF. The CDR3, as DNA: TGCAGCGTCCCCGGTGGGGGACCTTCCACAGATACGCAGTATTTT.

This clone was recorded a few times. The CDR3 loop reads CASSEMVWAFF. CDR3 in DNA: TGTGCCAGCAGTGAAATGGTGTGGGCTTTCTTT. The chain combines TRBV2 with TRBJ1-1, with unresolved D. Deletions cut 2 bases from V and 11 bases from J, with 9 bases between. CDR1 and CDR2 from the germline V gene are SNHLY and FYNNEI. CDR3 length: 11 amino acids.

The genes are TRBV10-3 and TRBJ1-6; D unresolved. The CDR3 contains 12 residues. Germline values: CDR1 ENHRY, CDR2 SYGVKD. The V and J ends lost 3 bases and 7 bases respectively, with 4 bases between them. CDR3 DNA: TGTGCCATCAGTGATTTGAATTCACCCCTCCACTTT. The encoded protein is CAISDLNSPLHF.

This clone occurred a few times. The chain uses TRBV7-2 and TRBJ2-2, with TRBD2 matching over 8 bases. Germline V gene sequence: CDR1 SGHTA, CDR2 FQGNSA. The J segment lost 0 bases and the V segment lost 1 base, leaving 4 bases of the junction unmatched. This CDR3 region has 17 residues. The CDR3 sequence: CASSLVASGSNTGELFF. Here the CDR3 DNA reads TGTGCCAGCAGCTTAGTCGCTAGCGGGTCGAACACCGGGGAGCTGTTTTTT.

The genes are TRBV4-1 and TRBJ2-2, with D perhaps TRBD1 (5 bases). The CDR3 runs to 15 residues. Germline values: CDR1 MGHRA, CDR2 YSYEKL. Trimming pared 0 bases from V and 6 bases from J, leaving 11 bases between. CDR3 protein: CASSQDGSGPGELFF. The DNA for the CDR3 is TGCGCCAGCAGCCAAGATGGTTCAGGGCCCGGGGAGCTGTTTTTT.

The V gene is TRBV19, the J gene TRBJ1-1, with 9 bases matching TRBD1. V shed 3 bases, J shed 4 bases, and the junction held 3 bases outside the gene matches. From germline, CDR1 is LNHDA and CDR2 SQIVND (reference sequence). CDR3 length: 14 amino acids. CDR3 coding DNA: TGTGCCAGTAGTATTTACAGGGGGCGCACTGAAGCTTTCTTT. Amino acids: CASSIYRGRTEAFF. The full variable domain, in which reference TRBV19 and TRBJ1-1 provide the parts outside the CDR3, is DGGITQSPKYLFRKEGQNVTLSCEQNLNHDAMYWYRQDPGQGLRLIYYSQIVNDFQKGDIAEGYSVSREKKESFPLTVTSAQKNPTAFYLCASSIYRGRTEAFFGQGTRLTVV.

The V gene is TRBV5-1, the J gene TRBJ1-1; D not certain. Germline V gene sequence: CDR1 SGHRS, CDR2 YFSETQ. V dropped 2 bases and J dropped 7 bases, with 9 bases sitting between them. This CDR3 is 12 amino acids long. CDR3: CASSFRGSEAFF. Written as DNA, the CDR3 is TGCGCCAGCAGCTTCAGAGGCAGTGAAGCTTTCTTT.

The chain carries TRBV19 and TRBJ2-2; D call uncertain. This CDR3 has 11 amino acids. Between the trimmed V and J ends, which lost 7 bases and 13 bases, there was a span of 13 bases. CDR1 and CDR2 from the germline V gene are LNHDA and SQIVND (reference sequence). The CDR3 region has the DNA TGTGCCAGTACGTTGGACCGGAGGCTGTTTTTT. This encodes CASTLDRRLFF.

CDR3 loop: CASSLRTSGANVLTF. The DNA of the CDR3 is TGTGCCAGCAGCTTGCGGACATCTGGGGCCAACGTCCTGACTTTC. V is TRBV5-6 and J is TRBJ2-6; TRBD1 might be the D (5 bases). Trimming removed 1 base at V and 1 base at J, with 6 bases between. Germline assignment: CDR1 SGHDT and CDR2 YYEEEE. The CDR3 loop spans 15 amino acids.

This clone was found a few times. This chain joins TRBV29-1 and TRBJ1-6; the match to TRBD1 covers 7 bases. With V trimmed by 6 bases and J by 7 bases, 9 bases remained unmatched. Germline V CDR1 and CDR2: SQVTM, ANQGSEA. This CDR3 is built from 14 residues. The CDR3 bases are TGCAGCGTCGCAGAGGGACAGCTAAATTCACCCCTCCACTTT. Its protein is CSVAEGQLNSPLHF.

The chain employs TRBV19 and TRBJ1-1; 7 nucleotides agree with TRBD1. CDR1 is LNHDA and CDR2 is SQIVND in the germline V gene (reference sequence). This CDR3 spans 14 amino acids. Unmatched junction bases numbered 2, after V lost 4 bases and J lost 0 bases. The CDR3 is CASSTDRMNTEAFF. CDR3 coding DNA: TGTGCCAGTAGTACGGACAGGATGAACACTGAAGCTTTCTTT.

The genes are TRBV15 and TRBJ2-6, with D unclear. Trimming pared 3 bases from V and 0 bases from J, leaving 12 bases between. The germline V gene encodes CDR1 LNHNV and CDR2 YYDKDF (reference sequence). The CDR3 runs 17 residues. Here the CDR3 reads CATSRGSEISGANVLTF. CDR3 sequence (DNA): TGTGCCACCAGCAGGGGCAGCGAAATCTCTGGGGCCAACGTCCTGACTTTC.

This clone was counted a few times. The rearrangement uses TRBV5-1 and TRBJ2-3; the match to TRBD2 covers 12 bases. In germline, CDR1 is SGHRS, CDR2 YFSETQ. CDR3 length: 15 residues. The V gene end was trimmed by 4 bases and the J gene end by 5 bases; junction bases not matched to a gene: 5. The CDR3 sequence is CASSELAGGGDTQYF. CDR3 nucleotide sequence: TGCGCCAGCAGCGAACTAGCGGGGGGAGGAGATACGCAGTATTTT. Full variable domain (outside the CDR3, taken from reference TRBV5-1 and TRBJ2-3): KAGVTQTPRYLIKTRGQQVTLSCSPISGHRSVSWYQQTPGQGLQFLFEYFSETQRNKGNFPGRFSGRQFSNSRSEMNVSTLELGDSALYLCASSELAGGGDTQYFGPGTRLTVL.

Here the CDR3 DNA reads TGTGCCAGCAGCTGGGACAGTTCCCACTCCTACGAGCAGTACTTC. It codes for CASSWDSSHSYEQYF. This sequence joins TRBV7-2 and TRBJ2-7, with TRBD1 identical over 7 bases. Germline trimming cut 4 bases from V and 0 bases from J; bases unmatched to any gene: 6. Germline V lookup: CDR1 SGHTA, CDR2 FQGNSA. The CDR3 contains 15 residues.

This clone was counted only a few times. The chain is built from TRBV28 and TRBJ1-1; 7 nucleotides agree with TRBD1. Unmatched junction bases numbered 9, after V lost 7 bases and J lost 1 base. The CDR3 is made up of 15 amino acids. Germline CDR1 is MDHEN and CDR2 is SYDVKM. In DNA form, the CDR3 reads TGTGCCAGCATCGGGACGACAGGGTGGAACACTGAAGCTTTCTTT. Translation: CASIGTTGWNTEAFF.

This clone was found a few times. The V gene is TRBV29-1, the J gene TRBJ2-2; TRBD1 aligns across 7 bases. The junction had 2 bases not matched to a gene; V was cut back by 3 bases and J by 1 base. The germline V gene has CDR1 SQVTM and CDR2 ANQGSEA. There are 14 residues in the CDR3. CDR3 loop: CSVEGQKNTGELFF. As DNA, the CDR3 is TGCAGCGTTGAGGGACAGAAGAACACCGGGGAGCTGTTTTTT.

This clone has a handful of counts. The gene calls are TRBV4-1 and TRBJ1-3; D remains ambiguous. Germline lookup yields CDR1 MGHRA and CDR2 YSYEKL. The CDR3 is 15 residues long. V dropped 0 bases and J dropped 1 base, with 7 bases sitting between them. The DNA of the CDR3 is TGCGCCAGCAGCCAAGAGCCCAGGTCTGGAAACACCATATATTTT. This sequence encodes CASSQEPRSGNTIYF.

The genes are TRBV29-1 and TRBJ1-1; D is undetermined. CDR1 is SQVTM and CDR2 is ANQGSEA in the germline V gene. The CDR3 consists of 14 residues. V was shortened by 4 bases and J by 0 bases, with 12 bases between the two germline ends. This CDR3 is CSVGVGQLNTEAFF. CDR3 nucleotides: TGCAGCGTTGGAGTAGGGCAGTTGAACACTGAAGCTTTCTTT.

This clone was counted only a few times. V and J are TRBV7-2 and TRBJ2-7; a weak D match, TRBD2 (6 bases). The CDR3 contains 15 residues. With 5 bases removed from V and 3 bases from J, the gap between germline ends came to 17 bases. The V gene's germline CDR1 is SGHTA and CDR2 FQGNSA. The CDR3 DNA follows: TGTGCCAGCAGCCACTCACCGGGACTTCACTACGAGCAGTACTTC. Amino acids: CASSHSPGLHYEQYF. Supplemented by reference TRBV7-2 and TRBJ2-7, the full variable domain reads GAGVSQSPSNKVTEKGKDVELRCDPISGHTALYWYRQSLGQGLEFLIYFQGNSAPDKSGLPSDRFSAERTGGSVSTLTIQRTQQEDSAVYLCASSHSPGLHYEQYFGPGTRLTVT.

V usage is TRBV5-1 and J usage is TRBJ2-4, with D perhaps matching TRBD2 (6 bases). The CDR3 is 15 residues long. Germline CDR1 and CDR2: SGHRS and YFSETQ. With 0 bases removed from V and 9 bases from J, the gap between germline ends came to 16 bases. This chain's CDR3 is CASSLDIAIGGIQYF. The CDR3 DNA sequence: TGCGCCAGCAGCTTGGATATCGCCATCGGGGGCATTCAGTACTTC.

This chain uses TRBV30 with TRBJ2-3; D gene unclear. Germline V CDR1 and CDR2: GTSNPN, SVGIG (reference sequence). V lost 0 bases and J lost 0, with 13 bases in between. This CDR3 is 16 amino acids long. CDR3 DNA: TGTGCCTGGAGTGTCTATAACAGCTTCAGCACAGATACGCAGTATTTT. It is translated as CAWSVYNSFSTDTQYF.

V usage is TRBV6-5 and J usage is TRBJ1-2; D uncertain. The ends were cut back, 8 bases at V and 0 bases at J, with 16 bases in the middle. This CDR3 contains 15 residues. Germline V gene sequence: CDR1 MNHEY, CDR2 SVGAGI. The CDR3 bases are TGTGCCAGCTGCTCGCCAGTCAAAACTAACTATGGCTACACCTTC. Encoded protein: CASCSPVKTNYGYTF.

The CDR3 here is CAWRVSNYGYTF. The DNA of the CDR3 is TGTGCCTGGAGAGTCTCTAACTATGGCTACACCTTC. This chain joins TRBV30 and TRBJ1-2; D call uncertain. Germline V gives CDR1 GTSNPN, CDR2 SVGIG (reference sequence). The V end lost 3 bases, the J end lost 0 bases, and 5 bases lay between the germline ends. This CDR3 comprises 12 residues.

Here the CDR3 reads CASAGDPTYGYTF. CDR3 coding DNA: TGTGCCTCAGCAGGGGACCCTACCTATGGCTACACCTTC. V usage is TRBV10-3 and J usage is TRBJ1-2; D may be TRBD1 (6 bases). The CDR3 has 13 amino acids. V was shortened by 11 bases and J by 4 bases, with 17 bases between the two germline ends. The V gene's germline CDR1 is ENHRY and CDR2 SYGVKD.

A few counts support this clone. The chain's CDR3 is CSAGPETQYF. DNA of the CDR3: TGCAGTGCCGGGCCGGAGACCCAGTACTTC. V usage is TRBV20-1 and J usage is TRBJ2-5; no reliable D call. CDR3 length: 10 amino acids. CDR1 DFQATT and CDR2 SNEGSKA come from the germline V gene (reference sequence). V lost 6 bases and J lost 5, with 7 bases in between.

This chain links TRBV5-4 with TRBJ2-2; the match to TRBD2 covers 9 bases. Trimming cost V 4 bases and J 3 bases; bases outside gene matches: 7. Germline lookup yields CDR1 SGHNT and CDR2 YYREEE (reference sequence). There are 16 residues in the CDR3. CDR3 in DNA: TGTGCCAGCAGCCGTCCTAGCGGGGCCGACACCGGGGAGCTGTTTTTT. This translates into CASSRPSGADTGELFF.

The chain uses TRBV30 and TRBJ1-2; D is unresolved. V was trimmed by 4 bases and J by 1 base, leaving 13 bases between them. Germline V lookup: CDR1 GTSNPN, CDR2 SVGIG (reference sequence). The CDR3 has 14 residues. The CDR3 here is CAWTPTPNNYGYTF. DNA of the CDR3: TGTGCCTGGACCCCAACCCCCAATAACTATGGCTACACCTTC.